This record concerns one T cell receptor beta chain sequence. In the authors' workflow: The assay estimated nucleated cells by amplifying reference gene primers. Measured with immunoSEQ multiplex PCR; TCRdb has only the in-frame clones, and not every one. Clone size and the V and J calls come from that table; the DNA yielded D and trimming. The profile shows about 65,000 clones, over 75% of them singletons. Germline CDR1 is SGHRS and CDR2 is YFSETQ. The CDR3 has 15 amino acids. Trimming pared 0 bases from V and 7 bases from J, leaving 14 bases between. This sample is drawn from a study of blood T cell repertoires in COVID-19. Study in general: Samples of COVID-19 (acute and convalescent) were obtained from the United States, Italy and Spain.

The chain carries TRBV5-1 and TRBJ2-1; weak D call: TRBD2 (7 bases). The sample taken for sequencing was peripheral blood. This sequence was found in an elderly man with acute or convalescent COVID-19. The CDR3 reads CASSLEGGRKNEQFF. CDR3 bases: TGCGCCAGCAGCTTGGAGGGGGGGCGTAAAAATGAGCAGTTCTTC.